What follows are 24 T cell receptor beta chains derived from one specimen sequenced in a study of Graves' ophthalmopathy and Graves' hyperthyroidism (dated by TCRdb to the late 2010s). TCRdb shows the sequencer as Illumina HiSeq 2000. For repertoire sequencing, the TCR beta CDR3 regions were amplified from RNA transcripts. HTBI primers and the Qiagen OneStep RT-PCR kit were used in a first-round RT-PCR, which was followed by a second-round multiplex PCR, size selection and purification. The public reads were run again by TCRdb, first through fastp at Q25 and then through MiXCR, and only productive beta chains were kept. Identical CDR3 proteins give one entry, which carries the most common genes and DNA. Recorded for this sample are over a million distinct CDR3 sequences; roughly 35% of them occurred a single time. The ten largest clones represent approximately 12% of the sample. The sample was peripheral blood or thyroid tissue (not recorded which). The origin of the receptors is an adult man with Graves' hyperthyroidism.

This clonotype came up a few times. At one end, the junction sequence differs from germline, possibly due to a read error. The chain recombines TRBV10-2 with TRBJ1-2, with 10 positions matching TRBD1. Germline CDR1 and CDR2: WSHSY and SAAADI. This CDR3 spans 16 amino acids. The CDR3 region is CASSKYQDRGNYGYTF. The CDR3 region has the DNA TGTGCCAGCAGCAAATACCAGGACAGGGGGAACTATGGCTACACCTTC.

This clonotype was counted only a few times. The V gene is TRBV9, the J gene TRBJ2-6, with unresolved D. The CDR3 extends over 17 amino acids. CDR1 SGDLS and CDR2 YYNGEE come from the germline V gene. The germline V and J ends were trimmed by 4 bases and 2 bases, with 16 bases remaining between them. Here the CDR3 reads CASSQVAAHAGANVLTF. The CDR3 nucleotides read TGTGCCAGCAGCCAAGTCGCAGCACACGCTGGGGCCAACGTCCTGACTTTC. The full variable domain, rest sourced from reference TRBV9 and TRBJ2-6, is DSGVTQTPKHLITATGQRVTLRCSPRSGDLSVYWYQQSLDQGLQFLIQYYNGEERAKGNILERFSAQQFPDLHSELNLSSLELGDSALYFCASSQVAAHAGANVLTFGAGSRLTVL.

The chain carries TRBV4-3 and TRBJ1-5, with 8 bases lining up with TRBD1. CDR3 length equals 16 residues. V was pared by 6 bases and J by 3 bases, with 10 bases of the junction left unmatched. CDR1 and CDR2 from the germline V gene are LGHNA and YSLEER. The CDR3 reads CASSPRWGQDNQPQHF. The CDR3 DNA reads TGCGCCAGCAGTCCAAGGTGGGGACAGGACAATCAGCCCCAGCATTTT.

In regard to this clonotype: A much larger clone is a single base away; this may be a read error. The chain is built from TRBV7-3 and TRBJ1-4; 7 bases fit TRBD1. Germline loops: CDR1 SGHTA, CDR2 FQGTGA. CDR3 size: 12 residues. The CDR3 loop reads CALQGTGEKLIF. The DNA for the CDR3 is TGTGCCTTACAGGGGACGGGGGAAAAACTGATTTTT.

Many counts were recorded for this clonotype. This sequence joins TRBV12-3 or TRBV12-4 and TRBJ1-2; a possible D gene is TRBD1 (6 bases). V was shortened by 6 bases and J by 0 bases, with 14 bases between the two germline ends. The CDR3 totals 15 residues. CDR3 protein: CASSKTTGANYGYTF. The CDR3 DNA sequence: TGTGCCAGCAGCAAAACGACAGGAGCTAACTATGGCTACACCTTC.

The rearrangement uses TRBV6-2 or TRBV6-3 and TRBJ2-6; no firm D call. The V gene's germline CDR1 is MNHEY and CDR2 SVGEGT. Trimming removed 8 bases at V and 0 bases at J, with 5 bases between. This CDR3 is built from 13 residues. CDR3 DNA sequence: TGTGCCAGCTTGAGCTCTGGGGCCAACGTCCTGACTTTC. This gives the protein CASLSSGANVLTF.

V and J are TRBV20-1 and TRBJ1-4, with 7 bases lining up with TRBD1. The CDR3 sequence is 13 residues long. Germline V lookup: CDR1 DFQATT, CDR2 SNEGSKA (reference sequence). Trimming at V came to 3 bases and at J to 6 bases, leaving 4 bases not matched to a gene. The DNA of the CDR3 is TGCAGTGCTAGGATCGGGACAGATGAAAAACTGTTTTTT. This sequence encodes CSARIGTDEKLFF.

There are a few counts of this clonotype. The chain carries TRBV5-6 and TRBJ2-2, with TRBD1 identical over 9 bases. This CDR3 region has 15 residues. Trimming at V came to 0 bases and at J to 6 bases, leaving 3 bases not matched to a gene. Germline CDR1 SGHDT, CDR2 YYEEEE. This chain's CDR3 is CASSLEQGASGELFF. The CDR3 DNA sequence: TGTGCCAGCAGCTTGGAACAGGGGGCGTCCGGGGAGCTGTTTTTT. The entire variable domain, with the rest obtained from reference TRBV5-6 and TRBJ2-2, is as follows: DAGVTQSPTHLIKTRGQQVTLRCSPKSGHDTVSWYQQALGQGPQFIFQYYEEEERQRGNFPDRFSGHQFPNYSSELNVNALLLGDSALYLCASSLEQGASGELFFGEGSRLTVL.

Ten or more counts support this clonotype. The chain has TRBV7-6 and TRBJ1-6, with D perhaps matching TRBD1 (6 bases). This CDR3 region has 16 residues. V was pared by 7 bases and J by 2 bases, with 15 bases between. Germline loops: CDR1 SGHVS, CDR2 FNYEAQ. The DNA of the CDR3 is TGTGCCAGCAACCCCAGGGGAGAGACCTATAATTCACCCCTCCACTTT. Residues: CASNPRGETYNSPLHF.

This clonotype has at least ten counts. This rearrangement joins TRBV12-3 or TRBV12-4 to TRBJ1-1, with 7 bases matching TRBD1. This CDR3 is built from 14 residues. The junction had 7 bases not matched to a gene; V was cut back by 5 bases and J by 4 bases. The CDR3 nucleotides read TGTGCCAGCAGTCCCAGGGGGGATGGCACTGAAGCTTTCTTT. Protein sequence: CASSPRGDGTEAFF.

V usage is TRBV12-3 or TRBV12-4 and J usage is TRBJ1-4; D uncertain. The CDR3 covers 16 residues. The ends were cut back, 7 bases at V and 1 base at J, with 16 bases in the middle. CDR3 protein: CASTLSGRLTNEKLFF. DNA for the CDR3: TGTGCCAGCACCCTTTCTGGACGCCTAACTAATGAAAAACTGTTTTTT.

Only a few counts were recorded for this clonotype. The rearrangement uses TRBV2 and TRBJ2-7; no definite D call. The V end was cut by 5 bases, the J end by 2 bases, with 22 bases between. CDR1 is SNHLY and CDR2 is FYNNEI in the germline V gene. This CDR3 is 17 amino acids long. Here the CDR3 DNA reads TGTGCCAGCAGTTACTCCCCGGAAGGGTACGGTGCCTACGAGCAGTACTTC. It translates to CASSYSPEGYGAYEQYF.

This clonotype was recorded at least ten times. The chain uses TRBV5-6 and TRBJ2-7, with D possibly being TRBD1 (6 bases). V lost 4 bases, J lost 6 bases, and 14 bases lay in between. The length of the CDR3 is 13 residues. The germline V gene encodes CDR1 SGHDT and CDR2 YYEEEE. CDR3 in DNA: TGTGCCAGCAGCCACAGGGTTTCGGTCGAGCAGTACTTC. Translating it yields CASSHRVSVEQYF. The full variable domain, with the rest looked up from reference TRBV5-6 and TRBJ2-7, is DAGVTQSPTHLIKTRGQQVTLRCSPKSGHDTVSWYQQALGQGPQFIFQYYEEEERQRGNFPDRFSGHQFPNYSSELNVNALLLGDSALYLCASSHRVSVEQYFGPGTRLTVT.

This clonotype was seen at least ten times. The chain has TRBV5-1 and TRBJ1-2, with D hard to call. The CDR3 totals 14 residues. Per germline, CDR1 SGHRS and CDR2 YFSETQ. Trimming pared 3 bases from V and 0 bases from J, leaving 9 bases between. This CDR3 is CASSWTATNYGYTF. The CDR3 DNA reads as TGCGCCAGCAGCTGGACCGCTACTAACTATGGCTACACCTTC.

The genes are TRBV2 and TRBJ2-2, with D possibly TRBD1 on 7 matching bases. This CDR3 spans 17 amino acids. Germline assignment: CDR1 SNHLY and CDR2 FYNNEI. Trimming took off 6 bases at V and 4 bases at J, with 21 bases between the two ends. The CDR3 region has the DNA TGTGCCAGCAGCTCCGTTCCGGCAGGGGGGTTCACCGGGGAGCTGTTTTTT. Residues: CASSSVPAGGFTGELFF.

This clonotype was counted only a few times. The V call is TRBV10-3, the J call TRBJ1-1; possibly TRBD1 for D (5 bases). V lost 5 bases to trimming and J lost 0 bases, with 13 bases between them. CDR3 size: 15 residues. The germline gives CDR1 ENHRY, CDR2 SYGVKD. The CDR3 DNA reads TGTGCCATCAGTTCACGGGACGGATTGAACACTGAAGCTTTCTTT. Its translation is CAISSRDGLNTEAFF.

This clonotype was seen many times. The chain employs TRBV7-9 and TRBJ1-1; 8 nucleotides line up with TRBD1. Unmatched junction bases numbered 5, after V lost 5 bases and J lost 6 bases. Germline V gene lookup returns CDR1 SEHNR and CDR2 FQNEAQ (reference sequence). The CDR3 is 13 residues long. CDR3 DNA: TGTGCCAGCAGCCTACAGGGGGTCCCTGAAGCTTTCTTT. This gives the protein CASSLQGVPEAFF.

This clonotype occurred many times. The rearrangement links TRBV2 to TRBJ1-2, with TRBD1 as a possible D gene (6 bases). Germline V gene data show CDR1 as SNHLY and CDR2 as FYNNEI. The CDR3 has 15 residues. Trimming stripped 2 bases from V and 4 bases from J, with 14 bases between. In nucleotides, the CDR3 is TGTGCCAGCAGTGAAACACCGACAGGAGTCTATGGCTACACCTTC. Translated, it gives CASSETPTGVYGYTF.

The CDR3 DNA reads TGTGCCAGCAGTCAAGAGACGGGCAGGGCCCGCCGCGGCGGCTACACCTTC. Its translation: CASSQETGRARRGGYTF. The rearrangement uses TRBV11-2 and TRBJ1-2, with TRBD1 as a possible D gene (5 bases). Between the trimmed V and J ends, which lost 6 bases and 8 bases, there was a span of 28 bases. This CDR3 region has 17 residues. CDR1 is SGHAT and CDR2 is FQNNGV in the germline V gene. Based on the CDR3 plus reference TRBV11-2 and TRBJ1-2, the full variable domain is EAGVAQSPRYKIIEKRQSVAFWCNPISGHATLYWYQQILGQGPKLLIQFQNNGVVDDSQLPKDRFSAERLKGVDSTLKIQPAKLEDSAVYLCASSQETGRARRGGYTFGSGTRLTVV.

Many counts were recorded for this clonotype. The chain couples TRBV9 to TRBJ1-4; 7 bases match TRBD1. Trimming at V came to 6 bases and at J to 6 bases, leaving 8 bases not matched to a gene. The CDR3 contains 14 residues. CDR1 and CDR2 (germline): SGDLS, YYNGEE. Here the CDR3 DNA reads TGTGCCAGCACCAAGGGGGCTTTCGATGAAAAACTGTTTTTT. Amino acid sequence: CASTKGAFDEKLFF. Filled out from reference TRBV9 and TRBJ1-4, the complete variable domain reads DSGVTQTPKHLITATGQRVTLRCSPRSGDLSVYWYQQSLDQGLQFLIQYYNGEERAKGNILERFSAQQFPDLHSELNLSSLELGDSALYFCASTKGAFDEKLFFGSGTQLSVL.

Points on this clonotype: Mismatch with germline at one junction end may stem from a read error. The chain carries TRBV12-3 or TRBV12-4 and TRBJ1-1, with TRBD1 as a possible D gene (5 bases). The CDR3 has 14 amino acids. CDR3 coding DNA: TGTGCCAGCACCCACGGGGGGGGGGGAACTGAAGCTTTCTTC. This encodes CASTHGGGGTEAFF.

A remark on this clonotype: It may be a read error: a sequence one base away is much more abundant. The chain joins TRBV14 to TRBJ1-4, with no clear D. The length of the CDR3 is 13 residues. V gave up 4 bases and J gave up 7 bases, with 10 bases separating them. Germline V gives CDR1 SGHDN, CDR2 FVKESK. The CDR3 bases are TGTGCCAGCAGCCCAGTCACCTTTGAAAAACTGTTTTTT. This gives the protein CASSPVTFEKLFF. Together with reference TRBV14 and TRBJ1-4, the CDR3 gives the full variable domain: EAGVTQFPSHSVIEKGQTVTLRCDPISGHDNLYWYRRVMGKEIKFLLHFVKESKQDESGMPNNRFLAERTGGTYSTLKVQPAELEDSGVYFCASSPVTFEKLFFGSGTQLSVL.

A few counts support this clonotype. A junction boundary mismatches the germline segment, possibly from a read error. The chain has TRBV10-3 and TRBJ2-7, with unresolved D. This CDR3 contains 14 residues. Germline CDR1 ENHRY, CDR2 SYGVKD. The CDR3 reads CASSWSAGSYEQYF. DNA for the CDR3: TGTGCCAGCAGTTGGTCCGCCGGATCCTACGAGCAGTACTTC.

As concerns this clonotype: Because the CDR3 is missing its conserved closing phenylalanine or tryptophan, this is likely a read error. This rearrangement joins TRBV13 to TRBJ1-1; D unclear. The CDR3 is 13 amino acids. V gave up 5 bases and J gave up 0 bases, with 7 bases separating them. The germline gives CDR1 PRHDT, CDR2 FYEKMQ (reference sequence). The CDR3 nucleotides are TGTGCCAGCAGCGGAGGGTTGAACACTGAAGCTTTCTCT. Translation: CASSGGLNTEAFS.